The 14 T cell receptor beta chains below were found in one sample sequenced in a study of resident and recirculating memory T cells in vitiligo. TCRdb keeps only in-frame clones here, not all; method: immunoSEQ multiplex PCR. Among around 70,000 clones listed, 90% to 95% were seen once. Input material: blood. The source is a male donor with vitiligo.

The genes are TRBV6-5 and TRBJ2-2, with a possible D match to TRBD2 (5 bases). V was clipped by 2 bases and J by 1 base, with 11 bases between them. CDR1 is MNHEY and CDR2 is SVGAGI in the germline V gene. The CDR3 contains 16 residues. Written as DNA, the CDR3 is TGTGCCAGCAGTTACGGAGTAGCGCAGAACACCGGGGAGCTGTTTTTT. Encoded protein: CASSYGVAQNTGELFF.

The rearrangement joins TRBV6-5 to TRBJ2-5; the match to TRBD2 covers 8 bases. Germline CDR1 is MNHEY and CDR2 is SVGAGI. With V trimmed by 6 bases and J by 5 bases, 5 bases remained unmatched. The length of the CDR3 is 13 residues. The CDR3 DNA reads TGTGCCAGCAGCTCGGGGGGGCGTGAGACCCAGTACTTC. It yields the protein CASSSGGRETQYF.

This clone was observed once. V gene TRBV29-1 combines with J gene TRBJ2-7, with TRBD2 matching over 11 bases. Germline CDR1 is SQVTM and CDR2 is ANQGSEA. V shed 0 bases and J 6 bases; nucleotides not matched to a gene: 16. CDR3 length: 18 amino acids. The CDR3 loop is CSVEEVRLAGPAGSEQYF. The CDR3 DNA reads TGCAGCGTTGAAGAGGTCAGACTAGCGGGGCCCGCAGGTTCCGAGCAGTACTTC.

The chain links TRBV9 to TRBJ1-2, with TRBD1 as a possible D gene (5 bases). CDR3 size: 14 residues. Germline CDR1 and CDR2: SGDLS and YYNGEE. V was pared by 0 bases and J by 4 bases, with 10 bases between. CDR3 region: CASSVAPGPYGYTF. The CDR3 bases are TGTGCCAGCAGCGTAGCGCCAGGGCCCTATGGCTACACCTTC.

The gene calls are TRBV11-2 and TRBJ1-3; a weak D match, TRBD1 (5 bases). Germline CDR1 SGHAT, CDR2 FQNNGV. The germline V and J ends were trimmed by 5 bases and 11 bases, with 22 bases remaining between them. This CDR3 spans 15 amino acids. The CDR3 region has the DNA TGTGCCAGCAGCCGCCTCAGCGGGGGTTATTCGGCCATATATTTT. Its protein product is CASSRLSGGYSAIYF.

The chain combines TRBV11-2 with TRBJ1-1; TRBD1 matches 9 bases. The germline V gene encodes CDR1 SGHAT and CDR2 FQNNGV. After removal of 5 bases from V and 7 bases from J, the junction contained 14 bases not matched to a gene. CDR3 length equals 16 residues. The CDR3 coding sequence is TGTGCCAGCAGCCTTAGAGGGGGACAGGGTGATGGTGAAGCTTTCTTT. This codes for CASSLRGGQGDGEAFF.

The rearrangement links TRBV6-1 to TRBJ2-7; no definite D call. Trimming left V 7 bases short and J 4 bases short, with 14 bases between. There are 13 residues in the CDR3. Per the germline V gene, CDR1 is MNHNS and CDR2 is SASEGT. Here the CDR3 reads CASTREYGYEQYF. Written as DNA, the CDR3 is TGTGCCAGCACTAGAGAGTACGGGTACGAGCAGTACTTC.

This chain links TRBV28 with TRBJ1-3; the D gene is possibly TRBD1 (5 bases). The V and J ends lost 8 bases and 0 bases respectively, with 17 bases between them. The CDR3 runs to 16 residues. From germline, CDR1 is MDHEN and CDR2 SYDVKM. The CDR3 loop is CASGLRRGNSGNTIYF. The CDR3 nucleotides read TGTGCCAGCGGATTAAGAAGGGGAAACTCTGGAAACACCATATATTTT. Variable domain in full (rest from reference TRBV28 and TRBJ1-3): DVKVTQSSRYLVKRTGEKVFLECVQDMDHENMFWYRQDPGLGLRLIYFSYDVKMKEKGDIPEGYSVSREKKERFSLILESASTNQTSMYLCASGLRRGNSGNTIYFGEGSWLTVV.

This clone was recorded once. The chain couples TRBV6-6 to TRBJ1-2; 8 nucleotides align to TRBD1. Germline CDR1 is MNHNY and CDR2 is SVGAGI (reference sequence). V shed 1 base, J shed 3 bases, and the junction held 4 bases outside the gene matches. This CDR3 has 15 residues. For the CDR3, the DNA is TGTGCCAGCAGTTACTTGACAGGGGCGGACTATGGCTACACCTTC. It specifies CASSYLTGADYGYTF.

The chain uses TRBV27 and TRBJ1-5; 9 bases align to TRBD1. Germline V gene data show CDR1 as MNHEY and CDR2 as SMNVEV (reference sequence). V shed 4 bases, J shed 6 bases, and the junction held 16 bases outside the gene matches. The CDR3 length is 18 residues. The CDR3 protein is CASSSGTGTGIEGQPQHF. DNA of the CDR3: TGTGCCAGCAGTTCGGGCACCGGGACAGGGATAGAGGGTCAGCCCCAGCATTTT.

The table lists this clone with a count of one. This chain uses TRBV11-2 with TRBJ2-7, with 7 nucleotides matching TRBD2. The CDR3 consists of 16 residues. The junction had 6 bases not matched to a gene; V was cut back by 1 base and J by 0 bases. In germline, CDR1 is SGHAT, CDR2 FQNNGV. The CDR3 sequence is CASSLGRGGGSYEQYF. CDR3 DNA: TGTGCCAGCAGCTTAGGCCGAGGCGGGGGCTCCTACGAGCAGTACTTC.

This clone appeared once. The rearrangement links TRBV5-1 to TRBJ2-5; 9 bases are a match to TRBD2. Losses at the gene ends were 4 bases for V and 2 bases for J; bases not matched to a gene: 3. The length of the CDR3 is 14 residues. Looked up from germline, CDR1 is SGHRS and CDR2 is YFSETQ. This chain's CDR3 is CASSPSGIQETQYF. The CDR3 DNA sequence: TGCGCCAGCAGCCCTAGCGGGATACAAGAGACCCAGTACTTC.

The chain combines TRBV5-4 with TRBJ1-2; TRBD1 matches 7 bases. With V trimmed by 3 bases and J by 8 bases, 16 bases remained unmatched. Germline-derived CDR1 and CDR2 are SGHNT and YYREEE (reference sequence). This CDR3 is 16 amino acids long. The CDR3 DNA sequence: TGTGCCAGCAGCTCCCCACAGGGGCCTTATTCCAAGGGCTACACCTTC. Amino acid sequence: CASSSPQGPYSKGYTF.

This clone is a singleton in its sample. The rearrangement joins TRBV4-2 to TRBJ1-2; the D is unclear. The CDR3 consists of 16 residues. Per germline, CDR1 LGHNA and CDR2 YNFKEQ. Trimming removed 4 bases at V and 5 bases at J, with 20 bases between. This CDR3 reads CASSPQTGASFYGYTF. In DNA form, the CDR3 reads TGTGCCAGCAGCCCCCAGACGGGTGCCTCGTTTTATGGCTACACCTTC.